This T cell receptor (beta chain) was recorded in a study of shared clonotypes between healthy human individuals. The authors loaded about 200 ng DNA, approximately 30,000 T cell genomes, into sorted-subset replicate PCRs. Clones were sequenced by immunoSEQ multiplex PCR, and TCRdb holds only the in-frame ones, with some missing. This table has 2,500,000 or so clones, around 94% appearing once. The germline V gene has CDR1 SGHRS and CDR2 YFSETQ. V lost 4 bases to trimming and J lost 2 bases, with 21 bases between them. The CDR3 has 17 amino acids. With regard to this clone: The target antigen is unknown.

Study-wide points: Compared with clonotypes that all four donors shared, non-shared clonotypes had lower generation probabilities.

Naive CD4+ cells were CD45RA-selected; the remaining cells were memory. This receptor was obtained from a man between 18 and 35 years old in good health. The chain employs TRBV5-1 and TRBJ1-1; no clear D. Sequenced: naive CD4+ T cells sorted from blood. Sample subset: CD45RA+ positively selected. Here the CDR3 reads CASSPTGEGVFNTEAFF. Here the CDR3 DNA reads TGCGCCAGCAGCCCGACCGGAGAGGGAGTTTTTAACACTGAAGCTTTCTTT.